This TCR beta chain was identified during a study of technical replicates of blood from four donors. Method: immunoSEQ multiplex PCR; TCRdb's copy keeps in-frame clones and lacks some. Of about 70,000 clones in the sample, about 96% are singletons; the top ten hold 0.2% to 0.25%. V was clipped by 2 bases and J by 2 bases, with 18 bases between them. This CDR3 comprises 18 residues. The germline gives CDR1 MDHEN, CDR2 SYDVKM. The origin of this receptor is a human donor in good health. Source material: T cells isolated from PBMCs. J is TRBJ1-4 and V is TRBV28; D is possibly TRBD1 (5 bases). The CDR3 loop reads CASSLQGFSLLTNEKLFF. CDR3 nucleotide sequence: TGTGCCAGCAGTTTACAGGGTTTCTCATTGTTGACTAATGAAAAACTGTTTTTT. The entire variable domain, with the rest obtained from reference TRBV28 and TRBJ1-4, is as follows: DVKVTQSSRYLVKRTGEKVFLECVQDMDHENMFWYRQDPGLGLRLIYFSYDVKMKEKGDIPEGYSVSREKKERFSLILESASTNQTSMYLCASSLQGFSLLTNEKLFFGSGTQLSVL.